The text below deals with one T cell receptor (beta chain). J was trimmed by 5 bases and V by 3 bases; bases with no gene match: 10. This CDR3 has 15 residues. Germline CDR1 reads SEHNR; CDR2 reads FQNEAQ (reference sequence). This sample was taken from a study of blood T cell repertoires in COVID-19. Study in general: T cells, B-cell-depleted T cells, or PBMCs provided the cDNA or gDNA that served as material.

Per the original data handling: Cell counts per sample came from amplifying reference gene primers. Profiled with immunoSEQ multiplex PCR; TCRdb holds only in-frame clones, not every one. That table is the source of V, J and clone size, and D and trimming were worked out from the DNA. This sample carries over 100,000 clones, 82% of them seen once, and the ten largest clones take 4.5%. The sequenced material came from peripheral blood. This TCR was recovered from a woman between 70 and 85 years old with acute or convalescent COVID-19. The chain is built from TRBV7-9 and TRBJ2-7; TRBD2 aligns across 7 bases. As DNA, the CDR3 is TGTGCCAGCAGCTTCGATGGACTAGGTTCCGACGAGCAGTACTTC. It specifies CASSFDGLGSDEQYF.